This T cell receptor beta chain was profiled in a study of T-cell memory formation after mild COVID-19. The CDR3 sequence is 16 residues long. V shed 2 bases and J 9 bases; nucleotides not matched to a gene: 12. Germline V gene lookup returns CDR1 SGHAT and CDR2 FQNNGV. TCRdb ran MiXCR on the 5' RACE reads and lists one entry per CDR3 protein. The repertoire holds about 400,000 distinct CDR3 sequences, about 24% seen once, with 7.5% to 10% in the top ten. This TCR was recovered from an adult woman who had mild COVID-19 (a few samples of this study predate the infection). Cell type and time point are not known. The rearrangement uses TRBV11-2 and TRBJ2-1, with 8 bases aligning to TRBD2. Sequencing was carried out using PBMCs or a T cell subset sorted from them (not recorded which). The CDR3 DNA sequence: TGTGCCAGCAGCTTAATGGGCGCGGCGGGAGGCGGTGAGCAGTTCTTC. Translating gives CASSLMGAAGGGEQFF. Based on the CDR3 plus reference TRBV11-2 and TRBJ2-1, the full variable domain is EAGVAQSPRYKIIEKRQSVAFWCNPISGHATLYWYQQILGQGPKLLIQFQNNGVVDDSQLPKDRFSAERLKGVDSTLKIQPAKLEDSAVYLCASSLMGAAGGGEQFFGPGTRLTVL.